There are many counts of the clone carrying this T cell receptor (beta chain). No antigen is known for it. These data are taken from a study of T cells in Graves' hyperthyroidism and ophthalmopathy. Regarding the study as a whole: In blood, most of the thyroid clonotypes expanded above 0.001 were also present. A model of 13 V-J pairs discriminated ophthalmopathy from stable hyperthyroidism.

Template material for amplifying TCR beta CDR3 regions consisted of RNA transcripts. When the TCR CDR3 underwent first-round RT-PCR, the HTBI primer set was used. TCRdb itself ran the multiplex PCR reads through MiXCR, one entry per CDR3 protein. In the table there are 530,000 or so distinct CDR3 sequences, approximately 25% of which are singletons. Unmatched junction bases numbered 2, after V lost 4 bases and J lost 0 bases. CDR3 length equals 13 residues. Per germline, CDR1 DFQATT and CDR2 SNEGSKA (reference sequence). The V call is TRBV20-1, the J call TRBJ1-1, with 7 bases matching TRBD1. The sample taken for sequencing was blood. The TCR originated in a woman in her twenties or thirties with Graves' ophthalmopathy. CDR3 nucleotides: TGCAGTGCTACAGGGGGTTTGAACACTGAAGCTTTCTTT. This codes for CSATGGLNTEAFF.